These 18 T cell receptor beta chains share one sample of origin, sequenced in a study of patients and donors after allogeneic stem cell transplantation. TCRdb itself ran the RT-PCR reads through MiXCR, one entry per CDR3 protein. The sample has 400,000 to 450,000 distinct CDR3 sequences, approximately 16% seen once. Material for sequencing was blood, either unsorted or a sorted T cell fraction (not recorded which). The receptor set was obtained from a human donor who was either an allogeneic HSCT recipient or a stem cell or donor lymphocyte infusion donor (not recorded which). It is not recorded whose cells these are; they may come from a transplant donor.

This chain links TRBV6-1 with TRBJ2-2; no clear D. V was pared by 9 bases and J by 6 bases, with 14 bases between. The germline CDR1 and CDR2 sequences are MNHNS and SASEGT. The CDR3 totals 13 residues. The CDR3 region is CASRVGPAGELFF. In DNA form, the CDR3 reads TGTGCCAGTCGGGTAGGGCCGGCCGGGGAGCTGTTTTTT.

CDR3 DNA: TGCAGTGCTAGAGATCCCCGGACATCCGGTAGCACAGATACGCAGTATTTT. Protein product: CSARDPRTSGSTDTQYF. V usage is TRBV20-1 and J usage is TRBJ2-3, with a weak D call TRBD1 (5 bases). The CDR3 is 17 residues long. V lost 0 bases to trimming and J lost 0 bases, with 16 bases between them. Germline V lookup: CDR1 DFQATT, CDR2 SNEGSKA (reference sequence).

This clonotype has more than one count but fewer than ten. This chain joins TRBV27 and TRBJ2-3; the match to TRBD2 covers 8 bases. Unmatched junction bases numbered 14, after V lost 2 bases and J lost 7 bases. Germline V gene data show CDR1 as MNHEY and CDR2 as SMNVEV (reference sequence). The CDR3 is made up of 17 amino acids. CDR3 in DNA: TGTGCCAGCAGTTTAAATCCCCCCCGGGCGGGGGGACATACGCAGTATTTT. As protein: CASSLNPPRAGGHTQYF.

This clonotype has only a few counts. V and J are TRBV14 and TRBJ2-7, with TRBD2 matching 11 bases. CDR1 is SGHDN and CDR2 is FVKESK in the germline V gene. This CDR3 has 15 residues. V trimming: 0 bases; J trimming: 8 bases; junction bases outside the gene matches: 6. In DNA form, the CDR3 reads TGTGCCAGCAGCCAAGAACTAGCGGGAGTGGTCCAGCAGTACTTC. As protein: CASSQELAGVVQQYF.

V usage is TRBV5-1 and J usage is TRBJ2-2; 12 bases map to TRBD1. The J segment lost 7 bases and the V segment lost 4 bases, leaving 8 bases of the junction unmatched. The germline V gene has CDR1 SGHRS and CDR2 YFSETQ. This CDR3 contains 16 residues. The CDR3 bases are TGCGCCAGCAGCGGGACAGGGGGCGCGATTCACGGGGAGCTGTTTTTT. Protein: CASSGTGGAIHGELFF.

The chain couples TRBV27 to TRBJ2-1; 10 positions agree with TRBD1. With 0 bases clipped from V and 4 bases from J, the junction kept 9 bases outside the gene matches. Per germline, CDR1 MNHEY and CDR2 SMNVEV (reference sequence). The CDR3 has 18 amino acids. This CDR3 is CASSLSGEGTGAYNEQFF. CDR3 nucleotide sequence: TGTGCCAGCAGTTTATCAGGGGAAGGGACAGGGGCATACAATGAGCAGTTCTTC.

This clonotype was detected ten times or more. CDR3 loop: CASSLGKETQYF. In nucleotides, the CDR3 is TGCGCCAGCAGCTTGGGGAAAGAGACCCAGTACTTC. The rearrangement links TRBV5-1 to TRBJ2-5; the D is unclear. Germline CDR1 SGHRS, CDR2 YFSETQ. The V gene lost 0 bases and the J gene lost 3 bases, with 3 bases spanning the gap. The CDR3 consists of 12 residues.

This clonotype turned up a few times. This chain connects TRBV27 to TRBJ2-1; no clear D gene. This CDR3 spans 10 amino acids. V was shortened by 8 bases and J by 5 bases, with 4 bases between the two germline ends. The germline V gene has CDR1 MNHEY and CDR2 SMNVEV (reference sequence). CDR3 loop: CASGNNEQFF. CDR3 coding DNA: TGTGCCAGCGGAAACAATGAGCAGTTCTTC.

The chain combines TRBV12-3 or TRBV12-4 with TRBJ1-4; TRBD1 is a possible D gene (6 bases). The CDR3 is 13 amino acids. V dropped 3 bases and J dropped 4 bases, with 6 bases sitting between them. Here the CDR3 DNA reads TGTGCCAGCAGTTTGGACAGTAATGAAAAACTGTTTTTT. Amino acids: CASSLDSNEKLFF.

This clonotype was counted at least ten times. This rearrangement joins TRBV6-2 or TRBV6-3 to TRBJ2-1, with 12 bases lining up with TRBD2. The CDR3 totals 14 residues. Unmatched junction bases numbered 1, after V lost 7 bases and J lost 3 bases. Germline V gene lookup returns CDR1 MNHEY and CDR2 SVGEGT. The CDR3 DNA is TGTGCCAGCACGGGACTAGCGGGCTACAATGAGCAGTTCTTC. Translating gives CASTGLAGYNEQFF.

The CDR3 nucleotides read TGTGCCAGCAGCCAAGGGAACCCCGGGGGCGAGCAGTACTTC. This encodes CASSQGNPGGEQYF. The V call is TRBV4-2, the J call TRBJ2-7; D might be TRBD2 (6 bases). V was pared by 1 base and J by 6 bases, with 13 bases between. There are 14 residues in the CDR3. Germline CDR1 and CDR2: LGHNA and YNFKEQ.

This clonotype came up many times. The V gene is TRBV12-3 or TRBV12-4, the J gene TRBJ1-1; tentative D call: TRBD1 (5 bases). The CDR3 length is 11 residues. Trimming removed 6 bases from V and 6 bases from J, with 8 bases in between. The DNA of the CDR3 is TGTGCCAGCAGCCTAGGGGCTGAAGCTTTCTTT. It codes for CASSLGAEAFF.

The sample holds a few counts of this clonotype. CDR3 DNA sequence: TGCGCCAGTGCCCCCCACGAGACAGGGAGGTCTGAAGCTTTCTTT. Protein: CASAPHETGRSEAFF. V usage is TRBV5-1 and J usage is TRBJ1-1; TRBD1 matches 7 bases. With 8 bases clipped from V and 6 bases from J, the junction kept 16 bases outside the gene matches. This CDR3 has 15 residues. The germline V gene encodes CDR1 SGHRS and CDR2 YFSETQ.

A few counts support this clonotype. The CDR3 is CASSSRTPRGLGELFF. The CDR3 DNA reads as TGTGCCAGCAGCTCGCGGACCCCGAGGGGGCTCGGGGAGCTGTTTTTT. The V and J genes are TRBV9 and TRBJ2-2, with 7 positions matching TRBD1. The V and J ends lost 4 bases and 7 bases, in that order; junction bases with no gene match: 13. The length of the CDR3 is 16 residues. Germline values: CDR1 SGDLS, CDR2 YYNGEE.

In its sample, this clonotype was seen many times. This sequence joins TRBV5-1 and TRBJ1-2, with a weak D call TRBD1 (5 bases). Germline V lookup: CDR1 SGHRS, CDR2 YFSETQ. V lost 3 bases to trimming and J lost 4 bases, with 7 bases between them. This CDR3 contains 12 residues. The CDR3 DNA sequence: TGCGCCAGCAGCTATGACAGCTATGGCTACACCTTC. Translation: CASSYDSYGYTF.

The chain couples TRBV29-1 to TRBJ2-5; D gene unclear. V lost 5 bases and J lost 2, with 9 bases in between. Germline assignment: CDR1 SQVTM and CDR2 ANQGSEA. The CDR3 runs to 12 residues. CDR3 sequence (DNA): TGCAGCGTTATAGAAGTACAAGAGACCCAGTACTTC. Translated: CSVIEVQETQYF.

This clonotype was found a few times. The V gene is TRBV15, the J gene TRBJ2-2, with D maybe TRBD1 (8 bases). The V and J ends lost 6 bases and 3 bases respectively, with 14 bases between them. CDR1 and CDR2 (germline): LNHNV, YYDKDF (reference sequence). CDR3 size: 15 residues. CDR3 bases: TGTGCCACCAGAGCGGGACAGGCGCACACCGGGGAGCTGTTTTTT. It translates to CATRAGQAHTGELFF.

The chain links TRBV7-8 to TRBJ2-3; 8 bases are shared with TRBD2. Unmatched junction bases numbered 6, after V lost 3 bases and J lost 4 bases. There are 15 residues in the CDR3. CDR1 SGHVS and CDR2 FQNEAQ come from the germline V gene. The CDR3 sequence is CASSFSLLAADTQYF. The CDR3 DNA reads as TGTGCCAGCAGCTTCTCTTTACTAGCGGCAGATACGCAGTATTTT.